Listed here are 5 T cell receptor beta chains from one sample, sequenced in a study of cytomegalovirus exposure and HLA in healthy donors (dated by TCRdb to about 2017). Receptors were amplified or captured by the immunoSEQ multiplex PCR assay. The multiplex PCR relied on a mix of 60 forward primers for TCR Vbeta segments and 13 reverse primers for TCR Jbeta segments. TCRdb retrieved this table from immuneACCESS and kept in-frame rearrangements only. Not all clones are present; in checked studies, unresolved V genes account for under half, and no reason is known for the remainder. The sample's own table lists about 170,000 clones. The top ten clones comprise roughly 0.83% of the sample. The sequenced sample consisted of PBMCs. These receptors came from a woman aged 18-29 years in good health and CMV-seropositive.

The V call is TRBV5-5, the J call TRBJ2-1, with 8 nucleotides matching TRBD1. CDR3 length: 14 amino acids. Germline V gene sequence: CDR1 SGHKS, CDR2 YYEKEE (reference sequence). Trimming at V came to 1 base and at J to 8 bases, leaving 5 bases not matched to a gene. In DNA form, the CDR3 reads TGTGCCAGCAGCTTGTCCTGGGGACAGGATGAGCAGTTCTTC. Protein: CASSLSWGQDEQFF.

The J gene is TRBJ1-4, the V gene TRBV12-5, with D perhaps matching TRBD1 (5 bases). The CDR3 covers 14 residues. V was trimmed by 6 bases and J by 3 bases, leaving 11 bases between them. In germline, CDR1 is LGHNT, CDR2 FRNRAP. The CDR3 DNA is TGTGCTAGTGGCTCGGACACAGCTAATGAAAAACTGTTTTTT. It yields the protein CASGSDTANEKLFF.

This chain joins TRBV21-1 and TRBJ2-7; no check of the table's D call, TRBD1, against the DNA was made. TRBV21-1 is labeled a pseudogene. The CDR3 runs to 17 residues. CDR3 residues: CASRVDRGAFLSYEQYF. CDR3 coding DNA: TGTGCCAGCAGGGTAGACAGGGGCGCATTCCTCTCCTACGAGCAGTACTTC.

The rearrangement joins TRBV18 to TRBJ1-1, with 10 bases fitting TRBD1. Trimming removed 2 bases from V and 6 bases from J; junction bases left unmatched: 6. Germline V gene lookup returns CDR1 KGHSH and CDR2 LQKENI. CDR3 length: 15 residues. The CDR3 region has the DNA TGTGCCAGCTCACCAGGGGACAGGGGCATCGCTGAAGCTTTCTTT. Its translation is CASSPGDRGIAEAFF.

The chain links TRBV10-3 to TRBJ2-2, with 12 bases fitting TRBD2. Germline V gene lookup returns CDR1 ENHRY and CDR2 SYGVKD. Germline trimming cut 4 bases from V and 1 base from J; bases unmatched to any gene: 1. This CDR3 region has 16 residues. The CDR3 sequence: CAISGTSGKNTGELFF. The CDR3 DNA is TGTGCCATCAGTGGGACTAGCGGGAAGAACACCGGGGAGCTGTTTTTT.